Each of the 15 T cell receptor beta chains below was sequenced from the same sample in a study of blood T cell repertoires in COVID-19. TCRdb keeps only in-frame clones here, not all; method: immunoSEQ multiplex PCR. This table holds 150,000 or so clones, approximately 90% found once. Sequenced: PBMCs or T cells enriched from blood (not recorded which). The receptors stem from a woman in her thirties or forties who had been exposed to COVID-19.

This clone was found many times. The V call is TRBV12-1, the J call TRBJ1-1; the D call TRBD1 from the table was never checked on the DNA. TRBV12-1 is shown as a pseudogene. The CDR3 length is 19 residues. The CDR3 loop reads CASSALGLAGGARDTEAFF. The CDR3 bases are TGTGCCAGCAGCGCCTTAGGCCTAGCAGGGGGCGCCCGGGACACTGAAGCTTTCTTT.

The rearrangement joins TRBV11-2 to TRBJ1-3; D is uncertain. The CDR3 spans 16 residues. V lost 5 bases and J 5 bases, leaving 19 bases between the germline ends. Per germline, CDR1 SGHAT and CDR2 FQNNGV. CDR3 DNA: TGTGCCAGCAGCCCTCTTGGGCCACTCCTCCGAAACACCATATATTTT. Encoded protein: CASSPLGPLLRNTIYF.

The chain recombines TRBV10-2 with TRBJ2-7; 12 bases fit TRBD2. The CDR3 totals 18 residues. J gave up 7 bases and V 4 bases, and 17 bases lay outside the gene matches. Germline V gene lookup returns CDR1 WSHSY and CDR2 SAAADI. The CDR3: CASSAPGLAGSGIGEQYF. The DNA for the CDR3 is TGCGCCAGCAGTGCCCCGGGACTAGCGGGCTCTGGCATAGGGGAGCAGTACTTC.

The chain recombines TRBV7-8 with TRBJ2-7, with 9 bases fitting TRBD1. CDR1 SGHVS and CDR2 FQNEAQ come from the germline V gene. V lost 6 bases to trimming and J lost 4 bases; unmatched junction nucleotides: 4. The CDR3 contains 13 residues. CDR3 loop: CASSRDRAYEQYF. CDR3 in DNA: TGTGCCAGCAGTCGGGACAGGGCATACGAGCAGTACTTC.

The chain has TRBV5-1 and TRBJ1-4; TRBD1 might be the D (5 bases). Between the trimmed V and J ends, which lost 1 base and 3 bases, there was a span of 13 bases. Germline values: CDR1 SGHRS, CDR2 YFSETQ. The CDR3 has 16 residues. The CDR3 here is CASSLNGQGSNEKLFF. The DNA for the CDR3 is TGCGCCAGCAGCTTGAATGGACAAGGCTCTAATGAAAAACTGTTTTTT. The complete variable domain, with remaining parts taken from reference TRBV5-1 and TRBJ1-4, reads KAGVTQTPRYLIKTRGQQVTLSCSPISGHRSVSWYQQTPGQGLQFLFEYFSETQRNKGNFPGRFSGRQFSNSRSEMNVSTLELGDSALYLCASSLNGQGSNEKLFFGSGTQLSVL.

This chain links TRBV5-1 with TRBJ1-1; TRBD1 is a possible D gene (5 bases). Trimming stripped 0 bases from V and 4 bases from J, with 13 bases between. Germline CDR1 and CDR2: SGHRS and YFSETQ. The CDR3 totals 15 residues. This CDR3 reads CASSLGVDSSTEAFF. The CDR3 region has the DNA TGCGCCAGCAGCTTGGGCGTCGACAGTTCCACTGAAGCTTTCTTT.

The V and J genes are TRBV15 and TRBJ2-1; TRBD2 aligns across 11 bases. The CDR3 length is 17 residues. Germline trimming cut 1 base from V and 8 bases from J; bases unmatched to any gene: 10. The germline gives CDR1 LNHNV, CDR2 YYDKDF (reference sequence). The CDR3 reads CATSRGGLAGGLDEQFF. In nucleotides, the CDR3 is TGTGCCACCAGCAGAGGTGGGCTAGCGGGAGGTCTGGATGAGCAGTTCTTC.

V and J are TRBV25-1 and TRBJ1-1, with no clear D. CDR3 length: 16 residues. The ends were cut back, 2 bases at V and 1 base at J, with 14 bases in the middle. The germline V gene encodes CDR1 MGHDK and CDR2 SYGVNS. The CDR3 DNA is TGTGCCAGCAGTGAAGTCAGCGGGATCTCGAACACTGAAGCTTTCTTT. Its protein is CASSEVSGISNTEAFF.

The CDR3 loop reads CASSPLPEEELFF. The CDR3 DNA reads as TGCGCCAGCAGCCCCCTGCCCGAGGAGGAGCTGTTTTTT. This sequence joins TRBV4-3 and TRBJ2-2, with no clear D. CDR3 length equals 13 residues. Trimming removed 4 bases from V and 10 bases from J, with 13 bases in between. In germline, CDR1 is LGHNA, CDR2 YSLEER.

This clone was counted between two and nine times. V usage is TRBV5-4 and J usage is TRBJ1-1; D not certain. This CDR3 has 13 residues. CDR1 and CDR2 (germline): SGHNT, YYREEE (reference sequence). The V end lost 3 bases, the J end lost 6 bases, and 12 bases lay between the germline ends. The CDR3 DNA reads as TGTGCCAGCAGCTCTAACGTGTCCCCTGAAGCTTTCTTT. Its translation is CASSSNVSPEAFF.

The V call is TRBV6-5, the J call TRBJ2-2; 10 positions match TRBD2. V lost 6 bases and J lost 4; bases outside the gene matches: 5. Germline assignment: CDR1 MNHEY and CDR2 SVGAGI. CDR3 length equals 15 residues. The CDR3 reads CASRGTSVGTGELFF. The CDR3 DNA reads as TGTGCCAGCAGGGGGACTAGCGTAGGCACCGGGGAGCTGTTTTTT.

The rearrangement joins TRBV6-5 to TRBJ1-5; D is uncertain. The CDR3 totals 14 residues. Germline V gene data show CDR1 as MNHEY and CDR2 as SVGAGI. Between the trimmed V and J ends, which lost 8 bases and 0 bases, there was a span of 11 bases. Here the CDR3 reads CASAGINSNQPQHF. For the CDR3, the DNA is TGTGCCAGCGCAGGAATCAATAGCAATCAGCCCCAGCATTTT.

The gene calls are TRBV5-1 and TRBJ2-2, with 8 bases lining up with TRBD1. V dropped 0 bases and J dropped 1; count of bases not matched to a gene: 5. Germline V gene data show CDR1 as SGHRS and CDR2 as YFSETQ. This CDR3 has 17 residues. CDR3 sequence reads: CASSLGVGTGNTGELFF. CDR3 in DNA: TGCGCCAGCAGCTTGGGAGTTGGGACAGGGAACACCGGGGAGCTGTTTTTT.

In this sample, this clone turned up a few times. The chain recombines TRBV2 with TRBJ2-1; D perhaps matches TRBD1 (5 bases). V was clipped by 8 bases and J by 1 base, with 9 bases between them. The CDR3 totals 13 residues. In germline, CDR1 is SNHLY, CDR2 FYNNEI. CDR3 residues: CASQAGSYNEQFF. The CDR3 region has the DNA TGTGCCAGCCAGGCAGGGTCCTACAATGAGCAGTTCTTC.

With respect to this clone: An end of the junction differs from the germline gene, which may be a read error. The chain couples TRBV12-3 or TRBV12-4 to TRBJ1-2; the match to TRBD1 covers 11 bases. The CDR3 is 12 amino acids. The CDR3 DNA sequence: TGTGCTAGCAGCCAGGACAGGGGGCCCCTTGCCTTC. It codes for CASSQDRGPLAF.